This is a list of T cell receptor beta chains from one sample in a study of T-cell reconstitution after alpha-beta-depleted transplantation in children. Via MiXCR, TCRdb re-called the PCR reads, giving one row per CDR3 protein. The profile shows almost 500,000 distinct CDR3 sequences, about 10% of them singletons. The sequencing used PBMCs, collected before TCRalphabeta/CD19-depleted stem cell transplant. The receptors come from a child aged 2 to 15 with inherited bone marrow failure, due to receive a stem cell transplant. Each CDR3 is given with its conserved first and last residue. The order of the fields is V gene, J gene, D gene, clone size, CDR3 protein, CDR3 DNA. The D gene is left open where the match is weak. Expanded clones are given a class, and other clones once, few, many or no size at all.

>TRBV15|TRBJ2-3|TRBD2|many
CATSRDRREGSDTQYF
TGTGCCACCAGCAGAGATCGGCGGGAGGGATCAGATACGCAGTATTTT
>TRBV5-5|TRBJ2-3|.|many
CASSLVDWATDTQYF
TGTGCCAGCAGCTTGGTCGATTGGGCCACAGATACGCAGTATTTT
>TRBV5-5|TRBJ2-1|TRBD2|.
CASSLFLWTSGNNEQFF
TGTGCCAGCAGCTTGTTTCTGTGGACTAGCGGAAACAATGAGCAGTTCTTC
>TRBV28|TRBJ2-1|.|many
CASSTHYVSSYNEQFF
TGTGCCAGCAGCACCCATTATGTGAGCTCCTACAATGAGCAGTTCTTC
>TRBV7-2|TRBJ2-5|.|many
CASSGRGLSVGGGTQYF
TGTGCCAGCAGCGGAAGAGGCTTATCAGTGGGGGGAGGGACCCAGTACTTC
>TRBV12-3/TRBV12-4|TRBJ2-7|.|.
CASSGPTDSYEQYF
TGTGCCAGCAGCGGACCGACAGACTCCTACGAGCAGTACTTC
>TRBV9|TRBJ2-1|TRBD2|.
CASSSSGGPYNEQFF
TGTGCCAGCAGCTCGAGCGGGGGGCCTTACAATGAGCAGTTCTTC
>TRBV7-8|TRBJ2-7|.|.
CASSNLAYEQYF
TGTGCCAGCAGTAACTTGGCCTACGAGCAGTACTTC
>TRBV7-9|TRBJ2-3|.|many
CASSLFREYLDTQYF
TGTGCCAGCAGCTTATTTCGGGAGTATCTAGATACGCAGTATTTT
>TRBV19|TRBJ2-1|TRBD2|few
CASSMAGTSSSEQFF
TGTGCCAGTAGTATGGCCGGGACTAGCTCTTCTGAGCAGTTCTTC
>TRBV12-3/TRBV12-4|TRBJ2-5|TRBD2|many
CASSLLAGGSETQYF
TGTGCCAGCAGTTTGCTAGCGGGAGGCAGTGAGACCCAGTACTTC
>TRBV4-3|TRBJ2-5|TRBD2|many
CASSHAGGWETQYF
TGCGCCAGCAGCCACGCGGGAGGTTGGGAGACCCAGTACTTC
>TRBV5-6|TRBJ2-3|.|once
CASSSGLGSTDTQYF
TGTGCCAGCAGCTCCGGGCTAGGTAGCACAGATACGCAGTATTTT
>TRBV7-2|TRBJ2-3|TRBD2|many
CASSLAGLAADTQYF
TGTGCCAGCAGCTTAGCTGGACTAGCCGCAGATACGCAGTATTTT
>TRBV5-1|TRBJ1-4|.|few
CASSGRGGTNEKLFF
TGCGCCAGCAGCGGCCGTGGGGGGACTAATGAAAAACTGTTTTTT
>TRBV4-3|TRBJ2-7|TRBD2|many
CASSGLAGQDPSEQYF
TGCGCCAGCAGCGGGCTAGCGGGTCAAGATCCGAGCGAGCAGTACTTC
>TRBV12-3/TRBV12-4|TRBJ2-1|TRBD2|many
CASSLRVSGTHNEQFF
TGTGCCAGCAGTTTGAGGGTTAGCGGGACCCACAATGAGCAGTTCTTC
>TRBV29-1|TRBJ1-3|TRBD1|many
CSVGGTAEAGNTIYF
TGCAGCGTGGGTGGGACAGCCGAGGCTGGAAACACCATATATTTT
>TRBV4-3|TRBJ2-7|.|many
CASSQDAASIYEQYF
TGCGCCAGCAGCCAAGATGCAGCTAGCATCTACGAGCAGTACTTC
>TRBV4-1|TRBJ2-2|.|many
CASSRQYAGELFF
TGCGCCAGCAGCCGACAATACGCCGGGGAGCTGTTTTTT
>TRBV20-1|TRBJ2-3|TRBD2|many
CSARDLTRDYPDTQYF
TGCAGTGCTAGAGATCTCACCCGGGACTATCCAGATACGCAGTATTTT
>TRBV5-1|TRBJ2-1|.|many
CASSLGPEAGHEQFF
TGCGCCAGCAGCTTGGGCCCAGAAGCGGGCCATGAGCAGTTCTTC
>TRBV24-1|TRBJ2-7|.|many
CATSLEWETYYEQYF
TGTGCCACCAGCCTTGAGTGGGAGACTTACTACGAGCAGTACTTC
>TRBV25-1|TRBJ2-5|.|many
CASSEFVRTDQETQYF
TGTGCCAGCAGTGAATTCGTAAGGACAGATCAAGAGACCCAGTACTTC
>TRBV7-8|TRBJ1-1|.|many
CASSLAPGNTEAFF
TGTGCCAGCAGCTTAGCTCCAGGGAACACTGAAGCTTTCTTT
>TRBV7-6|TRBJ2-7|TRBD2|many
CASSLLAGEFPREQYF
TGTGCCAGCAGCTTACTAGCGGGAGAATTCCCCCGCGAGCAGTACTTC
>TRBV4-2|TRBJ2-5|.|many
CASSQVFADPGETQYF
TGTGCCAGCAGCCAAGTTTTCGCGGACCCGGGAGAGACCCAGTACTTC
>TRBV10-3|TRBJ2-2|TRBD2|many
CAISGSGRTTGELFF
TGTGCCATCAGTGGTAGCGGGAGGACGACCGGGGAGCTGTTTTTT
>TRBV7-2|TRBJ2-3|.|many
CASSLGVGADTQYF
TGTGCCAGCAGCTTAGGGGTGGGGGCAGATACGCAGTATTTT
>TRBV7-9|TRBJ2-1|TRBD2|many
CASSPTSGSAYNEQFF
TGTGCCAGCAGCCCGACTAGCGGGAGCGCCTACAATGAGCAGTTCTTC
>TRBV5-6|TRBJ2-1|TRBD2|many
CASSLTSGSLSYNEQFF
TGTGCCAGCAGCTTGACTAGCGGGAGTTTGTCCTACAATGAGCAGTTCTTC
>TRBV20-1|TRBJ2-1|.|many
CSASSPSKEQFF
TGCAGTGCTAGTTCCCCCTCCAAGGAGCAGTTCTTC
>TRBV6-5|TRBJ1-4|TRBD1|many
CASSKDRGTGNEKLFF
TGTGCCAGCAGCAAGGACAGGGGGACCGGTAATGAAAAACTGTTTTTT
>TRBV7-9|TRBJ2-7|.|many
CASSFTGTDYEQYF
TGTGCCAGCAGCTTTACCGGGACCGACTACGAGCAGTACTTC
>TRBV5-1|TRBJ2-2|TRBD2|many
CASSLRAGDNTGELFF
TGCGCCAGCAGCTTGAGAGCGGGAGACAACACCGGGGAGCTGTTTTTT
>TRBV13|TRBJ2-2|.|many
CASIRGVPGELFF
TGTGCCAGCATCCGCGGGGTGCCCGGGGAGCTGTTTTTT
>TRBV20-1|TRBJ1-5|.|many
CSASNSGAPQHF
TGCAGTGCTAGCAATTCGGGGGCGCCCCAGCATTTT
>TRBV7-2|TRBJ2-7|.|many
CASSLGGRDNYEQYF
TGTGCCAGCAGCTTAGGGGGGCGGGACAACTACGAGCAGTACTTC
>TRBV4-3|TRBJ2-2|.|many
CASTFAMSVNTGELFF
TGCGCCAGCACCTTCGCTATGAGTGTGAACACCGGGGAGCTGTTTTTT
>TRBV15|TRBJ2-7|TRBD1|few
CATSSSGTGVYEQYF
TGTGCCACCAGCAGTTCCGGGACAGGGGTCTACGAGCAGTACTTC
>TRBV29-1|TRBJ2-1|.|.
CSVVDSSYNEQFF
TGCAGCGTAGTCGACAGCTCCTACAATGAGCAGTTCTTC
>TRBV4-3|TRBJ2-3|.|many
CASSFSADPSTDTQYF
TGCGCCAGCAGCTTCTCCGCGGATCCTAGCACAGATACGCAGTATTTT
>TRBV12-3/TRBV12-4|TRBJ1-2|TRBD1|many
CASSLAGTGSGNYGYTF
TGTGCCAGCAGTTTAGCCGGGACAGGGAGTGGGAACTATGGCTACACCTTC
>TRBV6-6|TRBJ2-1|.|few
CASSYPLRGEQFF
TGTGCCAGCAGTTACCCTCTACGGGGTGAGCAGTTCTTC
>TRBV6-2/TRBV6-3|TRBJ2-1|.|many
CASIQAETLYNEQFF
TGTGCCAGCATCCAAGCGGAGACCTTATACAATGAGCAGTTCTTC
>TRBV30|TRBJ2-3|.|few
CAWSGPEGEATDTQYF
TGTGCCTGGAGTGGTCCGGAGGGAGAGGCCACAGATACGCAGTATTTT
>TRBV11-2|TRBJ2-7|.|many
CASSLVVPETSSYEQYF
TGTGCCAGCAGCTTAGTAGTCCCGGAGACAAGCTCCTACGAGCAGTACTTC
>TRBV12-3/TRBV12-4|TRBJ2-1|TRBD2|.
CASTGLAGAYNEQFF
TGTGCCAGCACTGGACTAGCGGGAGCCTACAATGAGCAGTTCTTC
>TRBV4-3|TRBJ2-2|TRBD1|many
CASSQAPVTGGWYPGELFF
TGCGCCAGCAGCCAAGCCCCCGTAACAGGGGGCTGGTACCCCGGGGAGCTGTTTTTT
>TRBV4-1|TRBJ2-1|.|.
CASSQGSPRQKYNEQFF
TGCGCCAGCAGCCAAGGGTCCCCGAGACAGAAGTACAATGAGCAGTTCTTC
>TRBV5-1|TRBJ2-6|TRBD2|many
CASSLGFRERENHSGANVLTF
TGCGCCAGCAGCTTGGGGTTCAGGGAGCGGGAGAACCATTCCGGGGCCAACGTCCTGACTTTC
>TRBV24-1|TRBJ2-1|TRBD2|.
CATRGGTSGYNEQFF
TGTGCCACCAGGGGCGGGACTAGCGGCTACAATGAGCAGTTCTTC
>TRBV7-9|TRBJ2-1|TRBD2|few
CASRGDGSGLYNEQFF
TGTGCCAGCAGGGGCGACGGTAGCGGGCTGTACAATGAGCAGTTCTTC
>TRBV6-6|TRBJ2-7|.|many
CASSSQSYEQYF
TGTGCCAGCAGTTCACAGTCCTACGAGCAGTACTTC
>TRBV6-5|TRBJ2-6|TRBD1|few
CASSYRTGTGANVLTF
TGTGCCAGCAGTTACCGGACAGGAACTGGGGCCAACGTCCTGACTTTC
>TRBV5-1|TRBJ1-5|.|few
CASSMEGGNQPQHF
TGCGCCAGCAGCATGGAGGGAGGCAATCAGCCCCAGCATTTT
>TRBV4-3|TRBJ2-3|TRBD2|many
CASSQAGRRASGRINTQYF
TGCGCCAGCAGCCAAGCAGGTCGTCGGGCTAGCGGGAGGATAAATACGCAGTATTTT
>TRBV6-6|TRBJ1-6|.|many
CASSYGTPLHF
TGTGCCAGCAGTTACGGAACACCCCTCCACTTT
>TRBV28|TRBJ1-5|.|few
CASSFRGGYQPQHF
TGTGCCAGCAGTTTTCGGGGGGGTTATCAGCCCCAGCATTTT